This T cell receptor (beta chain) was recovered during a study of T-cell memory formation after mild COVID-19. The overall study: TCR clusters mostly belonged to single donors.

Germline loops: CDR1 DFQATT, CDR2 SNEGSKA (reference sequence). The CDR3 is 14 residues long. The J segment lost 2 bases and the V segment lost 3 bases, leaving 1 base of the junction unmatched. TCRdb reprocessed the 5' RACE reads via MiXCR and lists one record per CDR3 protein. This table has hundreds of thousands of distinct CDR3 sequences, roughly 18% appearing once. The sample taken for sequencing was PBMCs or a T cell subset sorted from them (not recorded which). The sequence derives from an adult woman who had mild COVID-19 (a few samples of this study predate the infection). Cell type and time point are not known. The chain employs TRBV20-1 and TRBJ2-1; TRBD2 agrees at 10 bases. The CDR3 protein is CSARLAGAYNEQFF. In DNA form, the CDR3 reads TGCAGTGCTAGGCTAGCGGGAGCCTACAATGAGCAGTTCTTC.